This passage covers 4 T cell receptor beta chains from one sample sequenced in a study of CD8+ T cells in alopecia areata. The pooled cutaneous lymph node cells were sorted using several markers (CD4, CD8alpha, NKG2D, NKG2ACE and others). Reverse transcription of extracted RNA yielded cDNA, which provided the sequencing template. The data were produced by immunoSEQ multiplex PCR, yet TCRdb's version contains in-frame clones alone and is incomplete. The sample shows approximately 300,000 clones, none of them appearing just once. Sequencing used CD4+ T cells sorted from a lymph node. These receptors came from a C3H/HeJ mouse with alopecia areata. The MHC haplotype recorded for the strain is H2-k.

Worth noting for this clone: The gene symbols are mouse symbols. The CDR3 is cut off 4 residues early in the read; its end comes from the germline J gene. This chain connects TRBV19 to TRBJ2-1, with TRBD2 matching over 10 bases. V shed 4 bases, J shed 1 base, and the junction held 8 bases outside the gene matches. Germline CDR1 reads FNHDT; CDR2 reads SITEND (reference sequence). The CDR3 loop spans 17 amino acids. This chain's CDR3 is CASSSPGLGANYAEQFF. The covered CDR3 bases are TGTGCCAGCAGTTCCCCTGGACTGGGGGCGAACTATGCT.

Only a few counts were recorded for this clone. Gene and germline names: mouse. Read sequence stops 4 residues before the CDR3 end, and the germline J gene provides the missing end. The chain employs TRBV5 and TRBJ1-1; D gene uncertain. The ends were cut back, 2 bases at V and 1 base at J, with 5 bases in the middle. The CDR3 is 13 amino acids. The germline CDR1 and CDR2 sequences are LGHNA and YNLKQL (reference sequence). Partial CDR3 DNA: TGTGCCAGCAGCCAATATCAAAACACA. It specifies CASSQYQNT. The whole CDR3 sequence reads CASSQYQNTEVFF.

Turning to this clone: Gene names and germline refer to mouse. The observed sequence ends 4 residues before the CDR3 terminus, with the missing tail filled in from the germline J gene. The sample carries other DNA sequences with the same CDR3. The V gene is TRBV13-3, the J gene TRBJ2-5, with TRBD2 as a possible D gene (6 bases). The V gene's germline CDR1 is NNHDY and CDR2 SYVADS. This CDR3 has 13 residues. Here the CDR3 reads CASSDPGEDTQYF. The DNA read from the CDR3 is TGTGCCAGCAGTGATCCTGGGGAAGAC.

On this clone itself: A read error may explain this, as a much larger clone is one base away. The gene symbols are mouse symbols. The DNA ends 4 residues before the CDR3 does, and the rest of the CDR3 is filled in from the germline J gene. The genes are TRBV4 and TRBJ2-3; 10 bases align to TRBD2. This CDR3 contains 15 residues. Trimming took 5 bases from V and 0 from J; bases not matched to a gene: 2. Germline V lookup: CDR1 LGHDT, CDR2 YNNKQL (reference sequence). The CDR3 loop is CASSRTGGSAETLYF. The covered CDR3 bases are TGTGCCAGCAGCCGGACTGGGGGTAGTGCAGAA.